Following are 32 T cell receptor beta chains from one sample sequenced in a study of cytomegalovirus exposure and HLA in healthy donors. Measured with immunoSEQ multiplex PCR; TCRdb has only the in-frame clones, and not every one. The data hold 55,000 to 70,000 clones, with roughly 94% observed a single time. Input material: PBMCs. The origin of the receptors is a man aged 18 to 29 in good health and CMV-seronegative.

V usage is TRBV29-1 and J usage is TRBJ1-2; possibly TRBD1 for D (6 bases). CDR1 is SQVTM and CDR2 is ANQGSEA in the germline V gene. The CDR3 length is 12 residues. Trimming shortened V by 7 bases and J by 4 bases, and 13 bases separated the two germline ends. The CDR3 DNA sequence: TGCAGCGCCCAGGGGCAGTTCTATGGCTACACCTTC. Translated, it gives CSAQGQFYGYTF.

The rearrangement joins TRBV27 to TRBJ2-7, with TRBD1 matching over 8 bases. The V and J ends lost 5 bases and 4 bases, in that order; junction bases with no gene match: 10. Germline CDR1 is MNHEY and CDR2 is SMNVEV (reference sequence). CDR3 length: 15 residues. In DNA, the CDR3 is TGTGCCAGCAGTCCCCTTGGACAGGGAAGTTACGAGCAGTACTTC. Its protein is CASSPLGQGSYEQYF.

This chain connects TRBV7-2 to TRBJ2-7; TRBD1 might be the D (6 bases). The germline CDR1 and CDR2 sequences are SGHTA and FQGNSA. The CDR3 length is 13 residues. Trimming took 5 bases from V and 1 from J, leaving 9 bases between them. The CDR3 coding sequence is TGTGCCAGCAGCCAGGACAGATCCTACGAGCAGTACTTC. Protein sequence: CASSQDRSYEQYF. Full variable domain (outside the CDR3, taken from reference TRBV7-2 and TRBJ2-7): GAGVSQSPSNKVTEKGKDVELRCDPISGHTALYWYRQSLGQGLEFLIYFQGNSAPDKSGLPSDRFSAERTGGSVSTLTIQRTQQEDSAVYLCASSQDRSYEQYFGPGTRLTVT.

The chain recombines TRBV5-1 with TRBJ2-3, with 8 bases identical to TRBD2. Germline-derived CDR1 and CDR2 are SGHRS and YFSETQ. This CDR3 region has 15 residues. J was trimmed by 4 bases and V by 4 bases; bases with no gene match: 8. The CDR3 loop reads CASSGGTSIADTQYF. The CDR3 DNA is TGCGCCAGCAGCGGGGGGACTAGTATCGCAGATACGCAGTATTTT.

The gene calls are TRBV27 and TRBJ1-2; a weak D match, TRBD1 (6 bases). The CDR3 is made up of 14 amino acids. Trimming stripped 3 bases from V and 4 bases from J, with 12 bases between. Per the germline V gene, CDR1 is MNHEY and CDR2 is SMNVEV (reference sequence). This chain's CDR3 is CASSFSGARYGYTF. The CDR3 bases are TGTGCCAGCAGTTTTTCAGGGGCTCGCTATGGCTACACCTTC.

The CDR3 DNA is TGTGCAAGTCGCTTAGCGTGGGGACTAGCGGGAGGTCCGAACACCGGGGAGCTGTTTTTT. This gives the protein CASRLAWGLAGGPNTGELFF. The J gene is TRBJ2-2, the V gene TRBV12-2; the table assigns TRBD2, which was not confirmed against the DNA. TRBV12-2 is a recognized pseudogene. This CDR3 is built from 20 residues.

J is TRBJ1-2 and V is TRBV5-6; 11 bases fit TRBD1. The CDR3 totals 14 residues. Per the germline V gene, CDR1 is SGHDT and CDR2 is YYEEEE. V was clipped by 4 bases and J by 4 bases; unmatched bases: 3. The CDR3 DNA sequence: TGTGCCAGCAGCCCCGGGACAGGGGGCTATGGCTACACCTTC. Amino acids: CASSPGTGGYGYTF.

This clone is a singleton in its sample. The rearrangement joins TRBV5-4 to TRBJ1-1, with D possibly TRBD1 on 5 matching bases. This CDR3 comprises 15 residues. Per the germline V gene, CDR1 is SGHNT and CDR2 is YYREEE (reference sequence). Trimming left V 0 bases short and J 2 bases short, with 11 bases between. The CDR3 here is CASSLGGYINTEAFF. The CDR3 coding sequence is TGTGCCAGCAGCTTGGGGGGCTACATAAACACTGAAGCTTTCTTT.

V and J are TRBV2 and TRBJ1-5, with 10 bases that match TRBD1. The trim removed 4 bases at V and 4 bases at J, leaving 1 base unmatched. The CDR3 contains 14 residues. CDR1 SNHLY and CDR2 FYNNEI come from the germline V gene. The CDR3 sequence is CASSVGQGNQPQHF. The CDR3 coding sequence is TGTGCCAGCAGTGTGGGACAGGGGAATCAGCCCCAGCATTTT.

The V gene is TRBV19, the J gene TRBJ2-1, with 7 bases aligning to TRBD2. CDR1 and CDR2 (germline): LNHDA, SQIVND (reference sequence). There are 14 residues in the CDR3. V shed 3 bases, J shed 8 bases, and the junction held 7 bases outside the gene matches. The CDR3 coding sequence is TGTGCCAGTAGTATTGTTGGGGGGGTCGATGAGCAGTTCTTC. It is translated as CASSIVGGVDEQFF. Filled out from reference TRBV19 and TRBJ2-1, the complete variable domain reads DGGITQSPKYLFRKEGQNVTLSCEQNLNHDAMYWYRQDPGQGLRLIYYSQIVNDFQKGDIAEGYSVSREKKESFPLTVTSAQKNPTAFYLCASSIVGGVDEQFFGPGTRLTVL.

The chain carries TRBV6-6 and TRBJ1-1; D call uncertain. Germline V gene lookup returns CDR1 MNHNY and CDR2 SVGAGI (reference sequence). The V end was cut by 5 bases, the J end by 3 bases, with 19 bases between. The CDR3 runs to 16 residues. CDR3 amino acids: CASSQPGGGYDTEAFF. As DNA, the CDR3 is TGTGCCAGCAGTCAGCCGGGTGGAGGGTACGACACTGAAGCTTTCTTT.

The CDR3 region is CASSRLASGDTQYF. The CDR3 bases are TGTGCCAGCAGCCGACTAGCGTCTGGAGATACGCAGTATTTT. The J gene is TRBJ2-3, the V gene TRBV6-4, with 8 bases lining up with TRBD2. V gave up 6 bases and J gave up 5 bases; unmatched junction bases: 7. CDR1 is MRHNA and CDR2 is SNTAGT in the germline V gene. The CDR3 contains 14 residues.

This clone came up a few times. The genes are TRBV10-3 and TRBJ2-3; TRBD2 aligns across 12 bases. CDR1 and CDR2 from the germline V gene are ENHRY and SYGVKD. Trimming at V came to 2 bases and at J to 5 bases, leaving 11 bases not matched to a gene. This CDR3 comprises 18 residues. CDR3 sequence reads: CAISEKLAGGGLRDTQYF. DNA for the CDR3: TGTGCCATCAGTGAGAAACTAGCGGGAGGAGGGCTTCGAGATACGCAGTATTTT.

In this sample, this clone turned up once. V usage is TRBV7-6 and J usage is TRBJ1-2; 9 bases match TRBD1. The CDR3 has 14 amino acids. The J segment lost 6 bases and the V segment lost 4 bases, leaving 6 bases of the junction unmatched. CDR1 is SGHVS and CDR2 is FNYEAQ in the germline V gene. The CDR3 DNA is TGTGCCAGCAGCTACGGGACAGGGATTGATGGCTACACCTTC. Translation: CASSYGTGIDGYTF.

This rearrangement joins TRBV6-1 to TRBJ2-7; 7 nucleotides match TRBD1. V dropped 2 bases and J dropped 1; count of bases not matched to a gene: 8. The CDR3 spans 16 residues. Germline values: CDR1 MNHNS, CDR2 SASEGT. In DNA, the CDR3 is TGTGCCAGCAGTGAAAGTCGGACAGGAGGATCCTACGAGCAGTACTTC. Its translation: CASSESRTGGSYEQYF.

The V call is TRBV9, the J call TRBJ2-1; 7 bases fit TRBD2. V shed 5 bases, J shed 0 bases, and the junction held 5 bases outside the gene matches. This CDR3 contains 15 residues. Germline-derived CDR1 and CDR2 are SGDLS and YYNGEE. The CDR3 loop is CASRGGGSSYNEQFF. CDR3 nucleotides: TGTGCCAGCAGAGGAGGCGGGAGCTCCTACAATGAGCAGTTCTTC.

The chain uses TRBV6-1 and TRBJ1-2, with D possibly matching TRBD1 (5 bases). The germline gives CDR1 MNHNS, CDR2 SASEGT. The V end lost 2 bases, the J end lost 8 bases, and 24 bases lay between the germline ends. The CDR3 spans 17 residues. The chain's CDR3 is CASSESLPSQAGRGYTF. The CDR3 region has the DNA TGTGCCAGCAGTGAATCTTTACCTTCCCAGGCAGGGCGAGGCTACACCTTC.

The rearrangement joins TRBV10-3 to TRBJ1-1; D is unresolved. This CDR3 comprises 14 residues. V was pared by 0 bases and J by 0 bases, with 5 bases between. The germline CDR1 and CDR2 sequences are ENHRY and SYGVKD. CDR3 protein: CAISESEMNTEAFF. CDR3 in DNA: TGTGCCATCAGTGAGTCGGAGATGAACACTGAAGCTTTCTTT.

The CDR3 here is CASSEGLPNTEAFF. The DNA of the CDR3 is TGTGCCAGCAGTGAAGGGCTTCCGAACACTGAAGCTTTCTTT. The chain has TRBV2 and TRBJ1-1, with D unresolved. Trimming pared 1 base from V and 1 base from J, leaving 7 bases between. CDR3 length equals 14 residues. The V gene's germline CDR1 is SNHLY and CDR2 FYNNEI.

The CDR3 loop is CASSLRAGEGGYTF. The CDR3 nucleotides read TGTGCCAGCAGTTTACGCGCGGGGGAAGGCGGCTACACCTTC. This rearrangement joins TRBV28 to TRBJ1-2; a weak D match, TRBD1 (5 bases). Germline lookup yields CDR1 MDHEN and CDR2 SYDVKM. V was shortened by 2 bases and J by 8 bases, with 15 bases between the two germline ends. The CDR3 sequence is 14 residues long.

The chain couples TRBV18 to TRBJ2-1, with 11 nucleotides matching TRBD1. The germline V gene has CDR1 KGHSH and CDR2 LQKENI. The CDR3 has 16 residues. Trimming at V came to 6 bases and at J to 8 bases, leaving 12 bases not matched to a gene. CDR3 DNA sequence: TGTGCCAGCTCCCTCCGGGGGGACAGGGGGACCCATGAGCAGTTCTTC. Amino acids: CASSLRGDRGTHEQFF.

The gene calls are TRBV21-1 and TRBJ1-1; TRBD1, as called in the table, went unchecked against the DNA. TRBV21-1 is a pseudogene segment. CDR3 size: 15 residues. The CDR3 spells CASSKGQIPNTEAFF. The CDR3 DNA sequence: TGTGCCAGCAGCAAAGGACAGATTCCGAACACTGAAGCTTTCTTT.

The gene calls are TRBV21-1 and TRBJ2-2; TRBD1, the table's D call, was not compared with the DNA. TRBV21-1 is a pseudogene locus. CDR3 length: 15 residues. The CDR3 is CASSNSGQNTGELFF. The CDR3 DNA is TGTGCCAGCAGCAATAGTGGACAGAACACCGGGGAGCTGTTTTTT.

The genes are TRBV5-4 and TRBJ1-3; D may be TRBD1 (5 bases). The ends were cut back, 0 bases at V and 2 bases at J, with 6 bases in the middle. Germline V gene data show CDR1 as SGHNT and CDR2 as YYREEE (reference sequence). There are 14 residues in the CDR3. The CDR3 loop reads CASSLAGTGNTIYF. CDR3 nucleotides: TGTGCCAGCAGCTTGGCAGGGACTGGAAACACCATATATTTT.

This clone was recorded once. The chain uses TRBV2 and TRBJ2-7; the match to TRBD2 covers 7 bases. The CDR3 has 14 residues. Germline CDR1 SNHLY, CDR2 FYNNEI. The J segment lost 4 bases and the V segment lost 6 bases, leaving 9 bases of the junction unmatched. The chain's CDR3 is CASSSGVQIYEQYF. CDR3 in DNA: TGTGCCAGCAGCAGCGGGGTACAGATTTACGAGCAGTACTTC.

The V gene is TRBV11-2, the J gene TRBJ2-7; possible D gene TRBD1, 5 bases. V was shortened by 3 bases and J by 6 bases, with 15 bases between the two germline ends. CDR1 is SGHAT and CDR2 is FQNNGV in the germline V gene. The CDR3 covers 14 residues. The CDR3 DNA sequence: TGTGCCAGCAGCTTTGGGTTTCAGGGCCGCGAGCAGTACTTC. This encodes CASSFGFQGREQYF. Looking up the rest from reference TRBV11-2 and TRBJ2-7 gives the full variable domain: EAGVAQSPRYKIIEKRQSVAFWCNPISGHATLYWYQQILGQGPKLLIQFQNNGVVDDSQLPKDRFSAERLKGVDSTLKIQPAKLEDSAVYLCASSFGFQGREQYFGPGTRLTVT.

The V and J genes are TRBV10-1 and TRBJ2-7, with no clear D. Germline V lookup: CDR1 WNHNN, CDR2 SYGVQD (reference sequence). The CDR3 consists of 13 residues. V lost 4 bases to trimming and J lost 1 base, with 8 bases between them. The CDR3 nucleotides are TGCGCCAGCAGTGGACCAGGTTCCTACGAGCAGTACTTC. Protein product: CASSGPGSYEQYF.

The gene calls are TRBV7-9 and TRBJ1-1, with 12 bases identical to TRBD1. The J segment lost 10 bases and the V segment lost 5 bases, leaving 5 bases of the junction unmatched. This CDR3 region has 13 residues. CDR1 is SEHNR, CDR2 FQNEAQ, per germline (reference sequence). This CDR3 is CASSLGQGAVAFF. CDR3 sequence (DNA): TGTGCCAGCAGCCTGGGACAGGGGGCTGTAGCTTTCTTT.

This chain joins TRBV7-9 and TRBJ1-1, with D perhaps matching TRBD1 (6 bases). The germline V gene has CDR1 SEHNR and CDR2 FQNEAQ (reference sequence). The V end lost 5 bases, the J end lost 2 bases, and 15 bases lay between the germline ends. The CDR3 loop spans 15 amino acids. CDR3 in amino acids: CASSPGDTENTEAFF. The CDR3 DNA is TGTGCCAGCAGCCCCGGGGACACCGAAAACACTGAAGCTTTCTTT. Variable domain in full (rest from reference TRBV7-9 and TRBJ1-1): DTGVSQNPRHKITKRGQNVTFRCDPISEHNRLYWYRQTLGQGPEFLTYFQNEAQLEKSRLLSDRFSAERPKGSFSTLEIQRTEQGDSAMYLCASSPGDTENTEAFFGQGTRLTVV.

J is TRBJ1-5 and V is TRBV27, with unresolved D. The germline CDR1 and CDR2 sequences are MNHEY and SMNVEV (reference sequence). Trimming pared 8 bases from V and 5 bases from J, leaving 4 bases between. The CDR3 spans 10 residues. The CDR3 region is CASGYQPQHF. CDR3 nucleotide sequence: TGTGCCAGCGGCTATCAGCCCCAGCATTTT.

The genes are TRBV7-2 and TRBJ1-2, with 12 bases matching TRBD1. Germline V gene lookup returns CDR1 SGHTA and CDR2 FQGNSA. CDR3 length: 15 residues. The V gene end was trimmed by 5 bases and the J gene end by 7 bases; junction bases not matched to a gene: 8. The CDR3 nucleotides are TGTGCCAGCAGCAATCCGGGACAGGGGGCGAGTGGCTACACCTTC. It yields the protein CASSNPGQGASGYTF.

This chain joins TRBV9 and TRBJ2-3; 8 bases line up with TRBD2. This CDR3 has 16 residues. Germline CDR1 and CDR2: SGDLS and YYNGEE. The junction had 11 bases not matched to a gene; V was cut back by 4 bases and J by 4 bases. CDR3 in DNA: TGTGCCAGCAGCTCCGGGGTAGCGGGAACGGCAGATACGCAGTATTTT. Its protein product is CASSSGVAGTADTQYF. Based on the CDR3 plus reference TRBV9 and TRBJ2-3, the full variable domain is DSGVTQTPKHLITATGQRVTLRCSPRSGDLSVYWYQQSLDQGLQFLIQYYNGEERAKGNILERFSAQQFPDLHSELNLSSLELGDSALYFCASSSGVAGTADTQYFGPGTRLTVL.